This T cell receptor beta chain was obtained from a study of blood T cell repertoires in COVID-19. Looked up from germline, CDR1 is LNHNV and CDR2 is YYDKDF (reference sequence). V lost 9 bases and J lost 3; bases outside the gene matches: 10. The CDR3 covers 15 residues. Repertoires were generated with immunoSEQ multiplex PCR, while TCRdb's copy carries only in-frame clones and drops some. Of about 55,000 clones in the sample, roughly 80% were seen once. The chain joins TRBV15 to TRBJ1-3; TRBD1 matches 8 bases. The receptor was isolated from a human donor in a cohort sampled during active or convalescent COVID-19. Sequencing was done on a sample of peripheral blood. This chain's CDR3 is CATTTGGVRGNTIYF. For the CDR3, the DNA is TGTGCCACAACTACAGGGGGAGTTCGTGGAAACACCATATATTTT.